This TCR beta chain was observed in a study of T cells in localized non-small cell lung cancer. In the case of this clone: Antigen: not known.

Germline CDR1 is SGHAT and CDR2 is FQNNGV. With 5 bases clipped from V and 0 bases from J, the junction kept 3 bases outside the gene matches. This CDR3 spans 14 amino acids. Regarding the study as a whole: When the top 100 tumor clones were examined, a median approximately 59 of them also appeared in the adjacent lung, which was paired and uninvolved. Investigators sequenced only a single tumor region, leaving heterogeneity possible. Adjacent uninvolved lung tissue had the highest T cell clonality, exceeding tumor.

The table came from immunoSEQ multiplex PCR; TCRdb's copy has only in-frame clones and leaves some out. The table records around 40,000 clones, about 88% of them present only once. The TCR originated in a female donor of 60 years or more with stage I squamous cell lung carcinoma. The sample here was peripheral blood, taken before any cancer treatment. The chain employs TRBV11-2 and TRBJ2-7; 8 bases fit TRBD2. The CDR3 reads CASSTTSASYEQYF. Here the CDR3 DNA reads TGTGCCAGCAGCACGACTAGCGCCTCCTACGAGCAGTACTTC.